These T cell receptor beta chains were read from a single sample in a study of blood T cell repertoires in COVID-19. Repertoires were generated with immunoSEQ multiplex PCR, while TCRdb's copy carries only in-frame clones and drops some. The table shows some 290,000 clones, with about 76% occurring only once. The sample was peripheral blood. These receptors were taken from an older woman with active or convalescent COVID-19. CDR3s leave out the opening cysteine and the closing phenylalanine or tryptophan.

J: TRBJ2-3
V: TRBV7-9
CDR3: DRESGGITTDTQY

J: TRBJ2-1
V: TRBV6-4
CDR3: ASSVVPSGDNEQF

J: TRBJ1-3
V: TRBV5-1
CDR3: ASSLGQQNTIY

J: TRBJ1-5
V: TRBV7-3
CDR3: ASSVGPGQPQH

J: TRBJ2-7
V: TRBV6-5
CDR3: ASSRQGKSYEQY

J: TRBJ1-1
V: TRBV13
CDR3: ASSSQAGLKAF

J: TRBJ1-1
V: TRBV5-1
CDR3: ASSLQGPAEAF

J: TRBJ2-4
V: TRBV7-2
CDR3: ASSLVYGGAKNIQY

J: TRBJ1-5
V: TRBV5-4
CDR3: ASSLDRDQPQH

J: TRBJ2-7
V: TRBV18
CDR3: ASSQAGTAGDEQY

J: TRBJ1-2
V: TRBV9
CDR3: ASSAPLTGHYGYT

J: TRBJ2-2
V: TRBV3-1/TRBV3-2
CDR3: ASSTRRGAGTGELF

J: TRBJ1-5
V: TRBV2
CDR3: ASRPPTGASNQPQH

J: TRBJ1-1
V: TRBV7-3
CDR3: ASSFAGNTEAF

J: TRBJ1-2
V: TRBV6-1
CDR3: ASSETGGANYGYT

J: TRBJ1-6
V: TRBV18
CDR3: ASSQGVSYNSPLH

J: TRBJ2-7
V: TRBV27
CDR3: ASSLPGMEQY

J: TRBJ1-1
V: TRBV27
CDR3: ASSLLSQGWNTEAF

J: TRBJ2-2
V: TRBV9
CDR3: ASSVVGTSVGPQTGELF

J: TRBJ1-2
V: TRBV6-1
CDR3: ASSEAQARYGYT

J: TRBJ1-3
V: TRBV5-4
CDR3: ASSAQGPSSGNTIY

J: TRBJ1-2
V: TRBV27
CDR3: ASSLTGANRNYGYT

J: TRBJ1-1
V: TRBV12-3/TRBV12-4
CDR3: ASTGEDTEAF